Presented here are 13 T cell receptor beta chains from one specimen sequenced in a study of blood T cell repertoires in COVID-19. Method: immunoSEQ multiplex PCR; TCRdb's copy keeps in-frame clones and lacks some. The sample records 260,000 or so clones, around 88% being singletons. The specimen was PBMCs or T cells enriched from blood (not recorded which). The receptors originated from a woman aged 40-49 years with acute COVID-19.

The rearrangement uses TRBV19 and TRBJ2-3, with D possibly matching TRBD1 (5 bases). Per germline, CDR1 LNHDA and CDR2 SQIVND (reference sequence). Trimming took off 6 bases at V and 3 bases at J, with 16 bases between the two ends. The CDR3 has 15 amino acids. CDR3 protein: CASRPTVPVTDTQYF. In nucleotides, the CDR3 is TGTGCCAGTAGACCGACAGTCCCAGTTACAGATACGCAGTATTTT.

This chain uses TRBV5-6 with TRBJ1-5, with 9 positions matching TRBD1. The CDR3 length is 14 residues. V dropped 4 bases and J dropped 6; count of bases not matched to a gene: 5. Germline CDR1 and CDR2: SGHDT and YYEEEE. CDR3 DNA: TGTGCCAGCAGCCGGGACAGGGAGGTTCAGCCCCAGCATTTT. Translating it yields CASSRDREVQPQHF. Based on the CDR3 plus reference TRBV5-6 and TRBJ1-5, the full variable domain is DAGVTQSPTHLIKTRGQQVTLRCSPKSGHDTVSWYQQALGQGPQFIFQYYEEEERQRGNFPDRFSGHQFPNYSSELNVNALLLGDSALYLCASSRDREVQPQHFGDGTRLSIL.

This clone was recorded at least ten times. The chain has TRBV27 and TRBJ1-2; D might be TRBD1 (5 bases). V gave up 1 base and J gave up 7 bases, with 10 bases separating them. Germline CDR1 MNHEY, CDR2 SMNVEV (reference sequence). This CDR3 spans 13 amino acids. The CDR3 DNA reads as TGTGCCAGCAGTTTATACGGGGGTGGTGGCTACACCTTC. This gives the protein CASSLYGGGGYTF.

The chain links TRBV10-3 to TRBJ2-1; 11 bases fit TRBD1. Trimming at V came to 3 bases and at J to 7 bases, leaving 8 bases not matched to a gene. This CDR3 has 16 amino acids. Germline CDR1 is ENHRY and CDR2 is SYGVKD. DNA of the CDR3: TGTGCCATCAGTGAAGTCGGACAGGGGGCTGTGAATGAGCAGTTCTTC. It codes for CAISEVGQGAVNEQFF.

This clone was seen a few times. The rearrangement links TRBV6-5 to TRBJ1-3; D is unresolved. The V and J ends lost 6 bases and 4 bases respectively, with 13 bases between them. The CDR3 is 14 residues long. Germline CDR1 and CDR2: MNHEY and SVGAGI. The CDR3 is CASRAITGGNTIYF. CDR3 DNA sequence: TGTGCCAGCAGAGCCATTACGGGGGGAAACACCATATATTTT.

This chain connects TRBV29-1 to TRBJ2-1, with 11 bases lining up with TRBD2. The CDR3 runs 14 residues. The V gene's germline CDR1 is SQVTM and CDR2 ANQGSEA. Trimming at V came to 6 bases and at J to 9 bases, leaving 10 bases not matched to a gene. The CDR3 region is CSVGLAGGRGEQFF. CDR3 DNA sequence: TGCAGCGTGGGCCTAGCGGGAGGACGAGGTGAGCAGTTCTTC.

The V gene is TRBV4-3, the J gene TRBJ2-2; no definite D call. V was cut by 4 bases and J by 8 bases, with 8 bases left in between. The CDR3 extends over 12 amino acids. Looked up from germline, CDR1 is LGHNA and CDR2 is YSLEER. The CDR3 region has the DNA TGCGCCAGCAGCCGCTTCAGGGGGGAGCTGTTTTTT. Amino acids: CASSRFRGELFF.

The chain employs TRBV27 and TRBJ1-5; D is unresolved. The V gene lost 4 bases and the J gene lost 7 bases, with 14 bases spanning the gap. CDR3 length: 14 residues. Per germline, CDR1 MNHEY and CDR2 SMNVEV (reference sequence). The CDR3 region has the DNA TGTGCCAGCAGTTACCAAGGAACTAGCCAGCCCCAGCATTTT. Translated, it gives CASSYQGTSQPQHF.

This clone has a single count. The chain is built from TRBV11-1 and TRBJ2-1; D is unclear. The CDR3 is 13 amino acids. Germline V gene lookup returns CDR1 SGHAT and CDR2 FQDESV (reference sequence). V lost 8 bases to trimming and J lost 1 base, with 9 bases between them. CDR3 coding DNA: TGTGCCAGCGAGGTTGGTTCCTACAATGAGCAGTTCTTC. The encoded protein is CASEVGSYNEQFF.

CDR3 loop: CASSFAGTGGQETQYF. Here the CDR3 DNA reads TGCGCCAGCAGCTTTGCAGGCACCGGTGGACAAGAGACCCAGTACTTC. The gene calls are TRBV5-1 and TRBJ2-5; no reliable D call. Germline CDR1 is SGHRS and CDR2 is YFSETQ. V was shortened by 2 bases and J by 2 bases, with 16 bases between the two germline ends. The CDR3 extends over 16 amino acids.

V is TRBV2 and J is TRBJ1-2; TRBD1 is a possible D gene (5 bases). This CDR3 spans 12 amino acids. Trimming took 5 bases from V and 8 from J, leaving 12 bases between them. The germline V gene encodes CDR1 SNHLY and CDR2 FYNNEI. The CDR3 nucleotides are TGTGCCAGCAGTCCAGGGACTTACGGCTACACCTTC. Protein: CASSPGTYGYTF. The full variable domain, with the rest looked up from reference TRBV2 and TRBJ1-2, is EPEVTQTPSHQVTQMGQEVILRCVPISNHLYFYWYRQILGQKVEFLVSFYNNEISEKSEIFDDQFSVERPDGSNFTLKIRSTKLEDSAMYFCASSPGTYGYTFGSGTRLTVV.

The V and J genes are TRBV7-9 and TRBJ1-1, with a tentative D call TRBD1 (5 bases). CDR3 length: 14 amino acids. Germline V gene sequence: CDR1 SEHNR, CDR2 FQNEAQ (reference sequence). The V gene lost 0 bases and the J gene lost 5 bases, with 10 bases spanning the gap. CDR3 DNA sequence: TGTGCCAGCAGCTTAGCCCCCCCAGGGACTGAAGCTTTCTTT. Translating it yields CASSLAPPGTEAFF.

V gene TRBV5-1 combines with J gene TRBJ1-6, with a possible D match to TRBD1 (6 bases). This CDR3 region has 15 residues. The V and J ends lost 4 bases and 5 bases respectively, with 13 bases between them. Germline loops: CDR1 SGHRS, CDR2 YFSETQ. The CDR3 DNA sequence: TGCGCCAGCAGCCTCTCAACAGGGAATAATTCACCCCTCCACTTT. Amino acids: CASSLSTGNNSPLHF.